This T cell receptor (beta chain) emerged from a study of CD8+ T cells in alopecia areata. About the research overall: A 6-month period off drug followed tofacitinib, which lasted 6 to 18 months.

Reverse transcribed after extraction, RNA yielded cDNA as the sequencing template. Generated by immunoSEQ multiplex PCR, the TCRdb table keeps only in-frame clones and is missing some. The table includes over 85,000 clones, roughly two fifths detected once. Sequenced: CD4+ T cells sorted from blood. The receptor was derived from a human donor with alopecia areata.

The CDR3 region is CAISDGDRRNYGYTF. The CDR3, as DNA: TGTGCCATCAGTGACGGGGACAGGCGTAACTATGGCTACACCTTC. The chain is built from TRBV10-3 and TRBJ1-2; TRBD1 matches at 8 bases. The CDR3 loop spans 15 amino acids. The germline V gene has CDR1 ENHRY and CDR2 SYGVKD. Trimming cost V 3 bases and J 1 base; bases outside gene matches: 4.